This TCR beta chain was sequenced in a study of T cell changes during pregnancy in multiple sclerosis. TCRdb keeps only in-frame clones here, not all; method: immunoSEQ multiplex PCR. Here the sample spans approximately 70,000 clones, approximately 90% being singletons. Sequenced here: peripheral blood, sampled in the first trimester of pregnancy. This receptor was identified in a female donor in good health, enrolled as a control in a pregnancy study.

The CDR3 region has the DNA TGTGCCAGCAGTTTTCCGGGTGCGGATCGAGCTGCTAACTATGGCTACACCTTC. This gives the protein CASSFPGADRAANYGYTF. J is TRBJ1-2 and V is TRBV28, with unresolved D. The CDR3 is 18 amino acids. CDR1 and CDR2 from the germline V gene are MDHEN and SYDVKM. The ends were cut back, 3 bases at V and 0 bases at J, with 20 bases in the middle.